One sample yielded the 5 T cell receptor beta chains listed below, sequenced in a study of blood T cell repertoires in COVID-19. Method: immunoSEQ multiplex PCR; TCRdb's copy keeps in-frame clones and lacks some. Of over 150,000 clones listed, more than 70% are singletons. Sequenced sample: peripheral blood. Source of these receptors: a woman older than 75 with active or convalescent COVID-19.

The chain combines TRBV28 with TRBJ1-3; D is unresolved. The V end was cut by 5 bases, the J end by 0 bases, with 8 bases between. Germline CDR1 reads MDHEN; CDR2 reads SYDVKM. This CDR3 has 14 amino acids. The CDR3 reads CASSTRSSGNTIYF. For the CDR3, the DNA is TGTGCCAGCAGTACACGAAGCTCTGGAAACACCATATATTTT. The full variable domain, in which reference TRBV28 and TRBJ1-3 provide the parts outside the CDR3, is DVKVTQSSRYLVKRTGEKVFLECVQDMDHENMFWYRQDPGLGLRLIYFSYDVKMKEKGDIPEGYSVSREKKERFSLILESASTNQTSMYLCASSTRSSGNTIYFGEGSWLTVV.

This clone was seen a single time. This chain connects TRBV29-1 to TRBJ1-2, with 8 bases lining up with TRBD1. Germline CDR1 reads SQVTM; CDR2 reads ANQGSEA. This CDR3 is 15 amino acids long. V shed 8 bases and J 1 base; nucleotides not matched to a gene: 12. The CDR3, as DNA: TGCAGCTATACCTCAATCGACAGGGGTAACTATGGCTACACCTTC. Its translation: CSYTSIDRGNYGYTF.

The gene calls are TRBV7-9 and TRBJ1-4; D call uncertain. Trimming stripped 5 bases from V and 4 bases from J, with 11 bases between. CDR3 length equals 14 residues. CDR1 is SEHNR and CDR2 is FQNEAQ in the germline V gene (reference sequence). The CDR3 sequence is CASSPSQLNEKLFF. In DNA, the CDR3 is TGTGCCAGCAGCCCCTCACAGCTTAATGAAAAACTGTTTTTT.

The CDR3 bases are TGTGCCAGCAGACGACAGGGGAACGCGAACACTGAAGCTTTCTTT. Its translation is CASRRQGNANTEAFF. This chain joins TRBV6-5 and TRBJ1-1, with TRBD1 matching 8 bases. The CDR3 covers 15 residues. V dropped 6 bases and J dropped 1; count of bases not matched to a gene: 7. Germline CDR1 reads MNHEY; CDR2 reads SVGAGI.

This chain connects TRBV5-1 to TRBJ1-6; 7 positions agree with TRBD1. Trimming at V came to 4 bases and at J to 6 bases, leaving 7 bases not matched to a gene. Looked up from germline, CDR1 is SGHRS and CDR2 is YFSETQ. This CDR3 has 15 residues. The CDR3 spells CASSTTQGGNSPLHF. CDR3 sequence (DNA): TGCGCCAGCAGCACCACCCAGGGGGGTAATTCACCCCTCCACTTT.